This is a list of T cell receptor beta chains from one sample in a study of CD4+ T cells in melanoma. Clones were read by immunoSEQ multiplex PCR, and TCRdb kept only the in-frame ones, dropping some. This sample has tens of thousands of clones, with about 72% found just once. Sample: tumor tissue. These receptor sequences come from a human donor with melanoma. The CDR3 runs from the conserved cysteine through the conserved F or W. A D gene is named only where the DNA matches it firmly. A clone size is listed for some rows: how often the clone was seen (once, few, many), or a class if it is expanded.

J,size,V,D,DNA,CDR3
TRBJ2-3,.,TRBV6-5,TRBD1,TGTGCCAGCAGTTACTCGTGGACAGGGGGTACGCAGTATTTT,CASSYSWTGGTQYF
TRBJ1-1,.,TRBV2,TRBD1,TGTGCCAGCAGTGAGGGGGACAGGAAGACGAACACTGAAGCTTTCTTT,CASSEGDRKTNTEAFF
TRBJ1-5,once,TRBV6-5,TRBD1,TGTGCCAGCAGTTTGACAGGGAGGAATCAGCCCCAGCATTTT,CASSLTGRNQPQHF
TRBJ1-5,.,TRBV7-9,.,TGTGCCAGCAGCTTAGGGCTCGGGTCAGGGCGTCAGCCCCAGCATTTT,CASSLGLGSGRQPQHF
TRBJ2-1,.,TRBV6-4,.,TGTGCCAGCAGTCCCGGGACCCCAAGCAGGAATGAGCAGTTCTTC,CASSPGTPSRNEQFF
TRBJ1-6,many,TRBV7-9,TRBD1,TGTGCCAGCAGCCCCCCACAGGGGCCGAATTCACCCCTCCACTTT,CASSPPQGPNSPLHF
TRBJ2-7,.,TRBV7-9,TRBD1,TGTGCCAGCAGCTCCCCGGGACAGGGGGGACCCTCCTCCTACGAGCAGTACTTC,CASSSPGQGGPSSYEQYF
TRBJ2-5,.,TRBV6-1,.,TGTGCCAGCAGTGAATGGTGGGGGGCCCAAGAGACCCAGTACTTC,CASSEWWGAQETQYF
TRBJ2-2,.,TRBV5-1,TRBD1,TGCGCCAGCAGCGCCGGACAGGGGGTGTCCGGGGAGCTGTTTTTT,CASSAGQGVSGELFF
TRBJ1-2,.,TRBV9,.,TGTGCCAGCAGCCTGGGGGCGGGACTCAACTATGGCTACACCTTC,CASSLGAGLNYGYTF
TRBJ2-4,.,TRBV2,TRBD1,TGTGCCAGCAGACCCACAGGGGCTGCCAAAAACATTCAGTACTTC,CASRPTGAAKNIQYF
TRBJ1-1,.,TRBV5-4,.,TGTGCCAGCAGATCCGCGAAGGACAGGAACACTGAAGCTTTCTTT,CASRSAKDRNTEAFF
TRBJ2-7,few,TRBV6-1,.,TGTGCCAGCAGTCAAGGGCCCTACGAGCAGTACTTC,CASSQGPYEQYF
TRBJ2-5,.,TRBV9,.,TGTGCCAGCAGCCCTAGGAGGGCTCCCGAGACCCAGTACTTC,CASSPRRAPETQYF
TRBJ1-2,.,TRBV7-9,.,TGTGCCAGCAGCTTGGGAGGGGATGGCTACACCTTC,CASSLGGDGYTF
TRBJ1-1,.,TRBV27,.,TGTGCCAGCAGTGTCCCAGGGGCAGAAAAGTACATGAACACTGAAGCTTTCTTT,CASSVPGAEKYMNTEAFF
TRBJ1-6,.,TRBV5-1,.,TGCGCCAGCAGCTTGGGTCAGGGCCATTCACCCCTCCACTTT,CASSLGQGHSPLHF
TRBJ2-5,.,TRBV7-9,TRBD1,TGTGCCAGCAGCCCCCCGGGACAGGGGGCGGGGGAGACCCAGTACTTC,CASSPPGQGAGETQYF
TRBJ1-4,.,TRBV5-1,.,TGCGCCAGCAGCTTAGACAATGAAAAACTGTTTTTT,CASSLDNEKLFF
TRBJ1-2,.,TRBV20-1,.,TGCAGTGCTAGTAGGGACTATGGCTACACCTTC,CSASRDYGYTF
TRBJ2-1,once,TRBV4-1,TRBD2,TGCGCCAGCAGCCAGTCCGGGACTAGTGGTAATGAGCAGTTCTTC,CASSQSGTSGNEQFF
TRBJ1-6,.,TRBV2,TRBD1,TGTGCCAGCATCGCAGGGGGCGTATCACCCCTCCACTTT,CASIAGGVSPLHF
TRBJ2-3,.,TRBV7-9,.,TGTGCCAGCAGCCACCAAAGGGGGGGGCCCGCGCAGTATTTT,CASSHQRGGPAQYF
TRBJ2-1,many,TRBV7-2,.,TGTGCCAGCAGCTCCGACGGGAGCTCCTACAATGAGCAGTTCTTC,CASSSDGSSYNEQFF
TRBJ1-4,.,TRBV5-6,TRBD1,TGTGCCAGCAGCTCTGTGACAGGGGAGGGCGAAAAACTGTTTTTT,CASSSVTGEGEKLFF
TRBJ2-7,.,TRBV19,.,TGTGCCAGTAGCGGGGGCGTCGGGGCTCCCCTGGACGAGCAGTACTTC,CASSGGVGAPLDEQYF